The 25 T cell receptor beta chains reported below all come from one sample, sequenced in a study of regulatory T cells in long-lasting Graves disease. This sample's time point: persistent/refractory GD, antithyroid drugs over 5 years with positive TRAb. PBMCs provided the RNA from which the TCR library was made. According to the study, TCR beta libraries were built with iRepertoire HTBI primers and CDR3-region Arm-PCR. Each CDR3 protein is one row after TCRdb ran MiXCR on the multiplex PCR reads. The table lists some 370,000 distinct CDR3 sequences, less than 25% of them singletons. This specimen was peripheral blood mononuclear cells (PBMCs), taken when the disease was refractory, from a patient treated with antithyroid drugs. The receptors shown here come from a female donor with Graves disease.

This clonotype has a handful of counts. The chain is built from TRBV7-6 and TRBJ2-6; D call uncertain. The germline V gene has CDR1 SGHVS and CDR2 FNYEAQ. This CDR3 is built from 18 residues. V was shortened by 5 bases and J by 0 bases, with 17 bases between the two germline ends. CDR3 DNA sequence: TGTGCCAGCAGCCCAGAGCCCCCCCAGAGCTCTGGGGCCAACGTCCTGACTTTC. Amino acids: CASSPEPPQSSGANVLTF.

This clonotype was seen many times. The chain carries TRBV20-1 and TRBJ2-7; TRBD2 matches at 9 bases. The germline CDR1 and CDR2 sequences are DFQATT and SNEGSKA (reference sequence). This CDR3 region has 11 residues. This chain's CDR3 is CGGLAGHEQYF. CDR3 DNA sequence: TGCGGGGGACTAGCCGGTCACGAGCAGTACTTC.

This clonotype came up a few times. CDR3 sequence (DNA): TGTGCTAGTGGTTTTATACTAGCGGGAGGACGCGGGGGTACCGGGGAGCTGTTTTTT. Translated, it gives CASGFILAGGRGGTGELFF. V usage is TRBV12-5 and J usage is TRBJ2-2; TRBD2 agrees at 12 bases. Germline V CDR1 and CDR2: LGHNT, FRNRAP. CDR3 length: 19 amino acids. The ends lost 3 bases at V and 5 bases at J; junction bases unmatched: 13.

This clonotype was seen many times. The chain links TRBV2 to TRBJ1-5, with 8 nucleotides matching TRBD1. Germline loops: CDR1 SNHLY, CDR2 FYNNEI. The CDR3 contains 14 residues. The junction had 1 base not matched to a gene; V was cut back by 4 bases and J by 2 bases. CDR3 sequence reads: CASSAGQGNQPQHF. CDR3 bases: TGTGCCAGCAGTGCGGGACAGGGCAATCAGCCCCAGCATTTT.

This clonotype is a singleton in its sample. A much larger clone differs by one base, so this may be a read error. The chain uses TRBV6-9 and TRBJ2-7; D gene uncertain. The germline V gene has CDR1 MNHGY and CDR2 SVAAGI. This CDR3 has 13 residues. V lost 2 bases and J 1 base, leaving 6 bases between the germline ends. CDR3 sequence reads: CASSYDLSYEQYF. The CDR3 nucleotides read TGTGCCAGCAGTTATGACCTATCCTACGAGCAGTACTTC.

This clonotype has just a few counts. The V and J genes are TRBV28 and TRBJ2-2; 11 bases agree with TRBD1. CDR1 and CDR2 from the germline V gene are MDHEN and SYDVKM. The CDR3 totals 17 residues. Losses at the gene ends were 6 bases for V and 4 bases for J; bases not matched to a gene: 10. This CDR3 reads CASSLPPGQGVTGELFF. The CDR3 bases are TGTGCCAGCAGCCTTCCCCCGGGACAGGGGGTCACCGGGGAGCTGTTTTTT. Full variable domain (outside the CDR3, taken from reference TRBV28 and TRBJ2-2): DVKVTQSSRYLVKRTGEKVFLECVQDMDHENMFWYRQDPGLGLRLIYFSYDVKMKEKGDIPEGYSVSREKKERFSLILESASTNQTSMYLCASSLPPGQGVTGELFFGEGSRLTVL.

The chain combines TRBV30 with TRBJ1-2; 7 bases fit TRBD1. Germline CDR1 reads GTSNPN; CDR2 reads SVGIG (reference sequence). This CDR3 spans 15 amino acids. V lost 2 bases and J lost 8; bases outside the gene matches: 14. CDR3 in amino acids: CAWSLTGRGSLGYTF. The CDR3 coding sequence is TGTGCCTGGAGTCTGACAGGGCGAGGGTCTCTCGGCTACACCTTC.

There are a few counts of this clonotype. The V call is TRBV20-1, the J call TRBJ1-1, with D perhaps TRBD1 (5 bases). Germline V gives CDR1 DFQATT, CDR2 SNEGSKA (reference sequence). The CDR3 spans 14 residues. Trimming cost V 3 bases and J 1 base, with 12 bases left between them. The CDR3 nucleotides read TGCAGTGCTAGCAGGATGGGGCAGAACACTGAAGCTTTCTTT. Translating it yields CSASRMGQNTEAFF.

The V call is TRBV7-2, the J call TRBJ2-7; D unresolved. Judging by the DNA end, TRBJ2-1 fits better; the J call may be wrong. This CDR3 region has 14 residues. Germline V lookup: CDR1 SGHTA, CDR2 FQGNSA. CDR3 region: CASSLDGPLDEQFF. The CDR3 DNA reads TGTGCCAGCAGCTTAGACGGGCCTTTGGATGAGCAGTTCTTC.

This clonotype was counted many times. The chain is built from TRBV28 and TRBJ2-7, with a possible D match to TRBD1 (6 bases). Germline V lookup: CDR1 MDHEN, CDR2 SYDVKM. CDR3 size: 15 residues. V was cut by 5 bases and J by 2 bases, with 16 bases left in between. CDR3 protein: CASSTAGDGAYEQYF. The CDR3 DNA follows: TGTGCCAGCAGTACCGCAGGGGACGGCGCCTACGAGCAGTACTTC.

This clonotype was counted a few times. The chain uses TRBV29-1 and TRBJ1-1; D remains ambiguous. Germline V lookup: CDR1 SQVTM, CDR2 ANQGSEA. The CDR3 has 11 residues. V shed 5 bases and J shed 1 base, with 5 bases lying between them. CDR3 sequence reads: CSVTKNTEAFF. CDR3 in DNA: TGCAGCGTTACCAAGAACACTGAAGCTTTCTTT. The whole variable domain, remainder taken from reference TRBV29-1 and TRBJ1-1, is SAVISQKPSRDICQRGTSLTIQCQVDSQVTMMFWYRQQPGQSLTLIATANQGSEATYESGFVIDKFPISRPNLTFSTLTVSNMSPEDSSIYLCSVTKNTEAFFGQGTRLTVV.

This chain connects TRBV9 to TRBJ2-2, with 7 bases identical to TRBD2. Germline trimming cut 2 bases from V and 3 bases from J; bases unmatched to any gene: 7. In germline, CDR1 is SGDLS, CDR2 YYNGEE. The CDR3 totals 16 residues. CDR3 residues: CASSVWGGGDTGELFF. The CDR3, as DNA: TGTGCCAGCAGCGTTTGGGGGGGAGGAGACACCGGGGAGCTGTTTTTT.

For this clonotype: One end of the junction varies from germline; a read error may be responsible. V usage is TRBV4-1 and J usage is TRBJ1-5, with 7 bases lining up with TRBD1. Germline CDR1 reads MGHRA; CDR2 reads YSYEKL. This CDR3 region has 14 residues. Here the CDR3 reads CASSQQTGIQPRHF. The DNA of the CDR3 is TGCGCCAGCAGCCAACAGACAGGGATTCAGCCCCGGCATTTT.

This chain connects TRBV7-3 to TRBJ2-1, with 10 bases aligning to TRBD2. The germline CDR1 and CDR2 sequences are SGHTA and FQGTGA. V lost 2 bases to trimming and J lost 9 bases; unmatched junction nucleotides: 7. The CDR3 is 15 residues long. The CDR3 reads CASSLEAGGPGEQFF. CDR3 sequence (DNA): TGTGCCAGCAGCTTAGAAGCGGGAGGGCCTGGTGAGCAGTTCTTC.

The chain couples TRBV6-1 to TRBJ2-2; TRBD1 might be the D (6 bases). Germline values: CDR1 MNHNS, CDR2 SASEGT. Trimming left V 7 bases short and J 5 bases short, with 17 bases between. This CDR3 has 15 residues. CDR3 nucleotides: TGTGCCAGCAATTCGGGGACACCCGCTACCGGGGAGCTGTTTTTT. It is translated as CASNSGTPATGELFF.

This sequence joins TRBV4-1 and TRBJ1-5; the D is unclear. Trimming removed 1 base from V and 2 bases from J, with 15 bases in between. The CDR3 is 17 amino acids. The germline V gene has CDR1 MGHRA and CDR2 YSYEKL. For the CDR3, the DNA is TGCGCCAGCAGCCAAGTAGCGGTTGTTCAAGGCAATCAGCCCCAGCATTTT. Its protein product is CASSQVAVVQGNQPQHF.

This clonotype was picked up a small number of times. The chain carries TRBV12-3 or TRBV12-4 and TRBJ1-1, with D tentatively TRBD1 (6 bases). V was pared by 2 bases and J by 5 bases, with 15 bases between. This CDR3 is built from 15 residues. DNA for the CDR3: TGTGCCAGCAGTTTAAGGGGGGCGCGATTGACTGAAGCTTTCTTT. Its translation is CASSLRGARLTEAFF.

This clonotype was seen many times. The gene calls are TRBV11-2 and TRBJ2-5; 11 positions agree with TRBD2. Germline V gene data show CDR1 as SGHAT and CDR2 as FQNNGV. V was pared by 5 bases and J by 3 bases, with 14 bases of the junction left unmatched. This CDR3 is 18 amino acids long. The CDR3 protein is CASSPGGLAGGGEETQYF. The CDR3 DNA reads TGTGCCAGCAGCCCCGGGGGCCTAGCGGGAGGCGGGGAAGAGACCCAGTACTTC.

V usage is TRBV7-2 and J usage is TRBJ2-3, with TRBD2 matching 9 bases. The CDR3 contains 16 residues. Trimming cost V 5 bases and J 4 bases; bases outside gene matches: 10. The germline V gene encodes CDR1 SGHTA and CDR2 FQGNSA. The CDR3 region is CASSILAGAVADTQYF. CDR3 nucleotides: TGTGCCAGCAGCATCTTAGCGGGAGCGGTAGCAGATACGCAGTATTTT.

This sequence joins TRBV20-1 and TRBJ1-1; possible D gene TRBD1, 6 bases. This CDR3 spans 14 amino acids. Trimming took 2 bases from V and 11 from J, leaving 21 bases between them. Germline-derived CDR1 and CDR2 are DFQATT and SNEGSKA (reference sequence). The CDR3: CSARYEGDRGVAFF. The CDR3 bases are TGCAGTGCTAGATACGAGGGGGACCGGGGCGTCGCTTTCTTT.

This clonotype was seen many times. The chain links TRBV3-1 to TRBJ1-2, with TRBD1 matching over 8 bases. Germline lookup yields CDR1 LGHDT and CDR2 YNNKEL (reference sequence). Unmatched junction bases numbered 4, after V lost 0 bases and J lost 4 bases. The CDR3 covers 15 residues. CDR3 protein: CASSQDQTGVYGYTF. CDR3 bases: TGTGCCAGCAGCCAAGACCAGACAGGGGTCTATGGCTACACCTTC. The variable domain in full, completed from reference TRBV3-1 and TRBJ1-2, reads DTAVSQTPKYLVTQMGNDKSIKCEQNLGHDTMYWYKQDSKKFLKIMFSYNNKELIINETVPNRFSPKSPDKAHLNLHINSLELGDSAVYFCASSQDQTGVYGYTFGSGTRLTVV.

On this clonotype itself: Sequence at one end of the junction differs from germline and may be a read error. The gene calls are TRBV20-1 and TRBJ2-1, with D unresolved. The germline V gene has CDR1 DFQATT and CDR2 SNEGSKA (reference sequence). The CDR3 consists of 14 residues. As DNA, the CDR3 is TGCAGTGCTAGAGATCGACCATCCTTCAATGAGCAGTTCTTC. Encoded protein: CSARDRPSFNEQFF.

This clonotype was counted only a few times. This sequence joins TRBV12-3 or TRBV12-4 and TRBJ2-7, with 8 bases lining up with TRBD1. The CDR3 spans 13 residues. V was clipped by 5 bases and J by 7 bases; unmatched bases: 7. CDR3 in DNA: TGTGCCAGCAGTCGACAGGGGTCTAGGGAGCAGTACTTC. Translated, it gives CASSRQGSREQYF.

This clonotype has a handful of counts. This chain uses TRBV29-1 with TRBJ2-7, with 8 bases that match TRBD1. J lost 7 bases, V lost 4 bases, and 6 bases had no gene match. Germline V gives CDR1 SQVTM, CDR2 ANQGSEA. The CDR3 runs 12 residues. The CDR3 DNA reads as TGCAGCGTTGTGCAGGGGGCTGGAGAGCAGTACTTC. It specifies CSVVQGAGEQYF.

This clonotype has more than one count but fewer than ten. The chain joins TRBV4-3 to TRBJ1-6, with 10 bases lining up with TRBD1. CDR1 and CDR2 (germline): LGHNA, YSLEER. CDR3 length: 15 amino acids. V dropped 0 bases and J dropped 8; count of bases not matched to a gene: 1. As DNA, the CDR3 is TGCGCCAGCAGCCAAGAGGACAGGGGGGATTCACCCCTCCACTTT. It codes for CASSQEDRGDSPLHF.